The next 9 T cell receptor beta chains were all read from a single sample in a study of molecular identifiers for immune sequencing clone quantification. One entry per CDR3 protein, called by TCRdb with MiXCR from the PCR reads. This sample has about 640,000 distinct CDR3 sequences, with about 20% found just once. The source material was naive CD8+ T cells from blood, with Jurkat cell RNA spiked in. Sample subset: FACS-sorted CD8+CD4-CCR7+CD45RA+ naive T cells. These receptors all come from a human donor in good health. Some libraries in this study had Jurkat cell RNA spiked in.

J is TRBJ2-5 and V is TRBV6-5; maybe TRBD1 (6 bases). V was trimmed by 0 bases and J by 7 bases, leaving 21 bases between them. The V gene's germline CDR1 is MNHEY and CDR2 SVGAGI. The CDR3 spans 17 residues. The CDR3 sequence: CASSYSGYSGAIGTQYF. The CDR3 nucleotides read TGTGCCAGCAGTTACTCGGGGTACTCAGGGGCGATCGGGACCCAGTACTTC.

This clonotype has at least ten counts. The rearrangement links TRBV5-1 to TRBJ1-1, with a weak D call TRBD1 (6 bases). The CDR3 spans 14 residues. Germline CDR1 and CDR2: SGHRS and YFSETQ. The V gene lost 4 bases and the J gene lost 3 bases, with 13 bases spanning the gap. CDR3 coding DNA: TGCGCCAGCAGCCCAACCTGGGGGCACACTGAAGCTTTCTTT. This gives the protein CASSPTWGHTEAFF.

There are many counts of this clonotype. The chain recombines TRBV12-3 or TRBV12-4 with TRBJ2-3; possibly TRBD1 for D (6 bases). This CDR3 has 14 residues. V gave up 5 bases and J gave up 0 bases, with 9 bases separating them. CDR3 amino acids: CASSEQGSTDTQYF. The CDR3 DNA reads TGTGCCAGCAGTGAACAGGGTAGCACAGATACGCAGTATTTT.

A few counts support this clonotype. It may be a read error: a sequence one base away is much more abundant. This sequence joins TRBV5-5 and TRBJ1-4; D not certain. V was clipped by 4 bases and J by 0 bases, with 10 bases between them. This CDR3 comprises 15 residues. Germline V gene data show CDR1 as SGHKS and CDR2 as YYEKEE (reference sequence). The CDR3: CASSTSLATNEKLFF. In DNA, the CDR3 is TGTGCCAGCAGCACCTCACTGGCAACTAATGAAAAACTGTTTTTT.

A remark on this clonotype: A read error may account for a junction end that differs from germline. This sequence joins TRBV6-6 and TRBJ2-7; 7 nucleotides align to TRBD1. Germline values: CDR1 MNHNY, CDR2 SVGAGI (reference sequence). The CDR3 consists of 12 residues. The CDR3, as DNA: TGTGCCTCCACCAGGGGGTCCTACGAGCGGTACTTC. It codes for CASTRGSYERYF.

This clonotype was recorded a few times. The CDR3 bases are TGTGCCAGCAGTCTACGTAGCGGGAGGGCGGCCGAGCAGTACTTC. Translating it yields CASSLRSGRAAEQYF. The genes are TRBV28 and TRBJ2-7, with 11 positions matching TRBD2. The CDR3 extends over 15 amino acids. CDR1 is MDHEN and CDR2 is SYDVKM in the germline V gene. With V trimmed by 5 bases and J by 6 bases, 9 bases remained unmatched.

This clonotype appeared many times. J is TRBJ2-7 and V is TRBV20-1; TRBD2 agrees at 13 bases. The CDR3 has 17 residues. With 6 bases clipped from V and 4 bases from J, the junction kept 15 bases outside the gene matches. Germline loops: CDR1 DFQATT, CDR2 SNEGSKA (reference sequence). DNA for the CDR3: TGCAGTGCCCCCCGCGGGACTAGCGGGGAGGAATTATACGAGCAGTACTTC. Its translation: CSAPRGTSGEELYEQYF.

This clonotype was observed at least ten times. V and J are TRBV20-1 and TRBJ2-7; weak D call: TRBD1 (6 bases). The CDR3 is 15 residues long. Trimming cost V 5 bases and J 4 bases, with 21 bases left between them. CDR1 and CDR2 (germline): DFQATT, SNEGSKA (reference sequence). DNA of the CDR3: TGCAGTGCTCCAAAGACAGGCCCCGGCGTTTACGAGCAGTACTTC. This sequence encodes CSAPKTGPGVYEQYF.

This clonotype was seen repeatedly, ten times or more. The chain has TRBV7-2 and TRBJ2-5; possible D gene TRBD2, 5 bases. Germline-derived CDR1 and CDR2 are SGHTA and FQGNSA. The CDR3 is made up of 17 amino acids. V was pared by 5 bases and J by 5 bases, with 24 bases between. CDR3 in DNA: TGTGCCAGCAGCCGACCCTCGGGGATGACTTCTGGGGAGACCCAGTACTTC. Translating it yields CASSRPSGMTSGETQYF.